The 8 T cell receptor beta chains presented below share a single source sample, sequenced in a study of T cell repertoires in cytomegalovirus infection (dated by TCRdb to about 2019). The sequencer listed for this sample is Illumina HiSeq 1500. The raw public reads went through TCRdb reprocessing: fastp at Q25, MiXCR clone calling, in-frame beta chains kept. Records with the same CDR3 protein are collapsed into one entry carrying the most frequent genes and DNA. The sample table records hundreds of thousands of distinct CDR3 sequences; roughly 35% of these occur just once. The ten largest make up 2.5% to 3.5% of the sample. Sequenced: PBMCs. These receptors all stem from a human donor in good health (CMV status not recorded). Some clones in this sample may be carry-over from other donors' samples.

This chain connects TRBV12-3 or TRBV12-4 to TRBJ1-4; the D gene is possibly TRBD1 (6 bases). Trimming took 3 bases from V and 5 from J, leaving 10 bases between them. The CDR3 loop spans 14 amino acids. The CDR3 here is CASSLVGANEKLFF. The CDR3 DNA reads TGTGCCAGCAGTTTGGTGGGGGCAAATGAAAAACTGTTTTTT.

The V call is TRBV5-6, the J call TRBJ2-1, with D hard to call. V was shortened by 2 bases and J by 9 bases, with 15 bases between the two germline ends. The length of the CDR3 is 14 residues. Per the germline V gene, CDR1 is SGHDT and CDR2 is YYEEEE. The CDR3 is CASSLGSPLSEQFF. The DNA of the CDR3 is TGTGCCAGCAGCTTAGGCTCTCCGTTGTCTGAGCAGTTCTTC.

This chain joins TRBV9 and TRBJ2-7; D gene unclear. The CDR3 loop spans 14 amino acids. Per germline, CDR1 SGDLS and CDR2 YYNGEE. Trimming pared 0 bases from V and 3 bases from J, leaving 10 bases between. CDR3 region: CASSVGTVDYEQYF. CDR3 DNA: TGTGCCAGCAGCGTAGGAACAGTTGACTACGAGCAGTACTTC.

A few counts support this clonotype. The chain is built from TRBV7-9 and TRBJ1-1; TRBD1 matches at 8 bases. The germline V gene has CDR1 SEHNR and CDR2 FQNEAQ (reference sequence). The CDR3 loop spans 13 amino acids. V gave up 6 bases and J gave up 3 bases; unmatched junction bases: 3. This chain's CDR3 is CASRTGVDTEAFF. The CDR3 DNA sequence: TGTGCCAGCAGGACAGGGGTGGACACTGAAGCTTTCTTT.

Only one count was recorded for this clonotype. A much larger clone differs by one base, so this may be a read error. V usage is TRBV7-3 and J usage is TRBJ2-3, with 9 positions matching TRBD2. Per germline, CDR1 SGHTA and CDR2 FQGTGA. The trim removed 5 bases at V and 10 bases at J, leaving 16 bases unmatched. The CDR3 sequence is 16 residues long. Here the CDR3 reads CASSPGTRGGALAQYF. DNA of the CDR3: TGTGCCAGCAGCCCTGGGACTCGCGGGGGGGCCCTAGCGCAGTATTTT.

The V and J genes are TRBV28 and TRBJ2-3, with a possible D match to TRBD1 (6 bases). Looked up from germline, CDR1 is MDHEN and CDR2 is SYDVKM. V shed 4 bases and J shed 4 bases, with 21 bases lying between them. This CDR3 spans 17 amino acids. The CDR3 loop reads CASSSITTGGPADTQYF. CDR3 sequence (DNA): TGTGCCAGCAGTTCTATCACGACAGGTGGGCCGGCAGATACGCAGTATTTT.

The chain uses TRBV12-5 and TRBJ2-5; the D gene is possibly TRBD1 (6 bases). Germline V CDR1 and CDR2: LGHNT, FRNRAP. The CDR3 consists of 14 residues. Trimming left V 5 bases short and J 2 bases short, with 12 bases between. CDR3 sequence: CASGQQGPQETQYF. The CDR3 region has the DNA TGTGCTAGTGGTCAACAGGGCCCTCAAGAGACCCAGTACTTC.

V and J are TRBV6-2 or TRBV6-3 and TRBJ2-1, with D tentatively TRBD1 (5 bases). The CDR3 spans 12 residues. Per the germline V gene, CDR1 is MNHEY and CDR2 is SVGEGT. Trimming shortened V by 4 bases and J by 12 bases, and 13 bases separated the two germline ends. The DNA of the CDR3 is TGTGCCAGCAGTTTTCAGGGTAGAGGGCAGTTCTTC. As protein: CASSFQGRGQFF.